This TCR beta chain was captured in a study of blood T cell repertoires in COVID-19. This CDR3 spans 14 amino acids. In germline, CDR1 is MNHNS, CDR2 SASEGT. Germline trimming cut 2 bases from V and 4 bases from J; bases unmatched to any gene: 5. Original handling: Estimates of nucleated cell counts were drawn from the amplification of reference gene primers. Assay: immunoSEQ multiplex PCR; the TCRdb copy retains only in-frame clones and omits some. V and J calls and clone size are those listed in that table; D and trimming were worked out from the DNA. Found here are about 35,000 clones, around 87% of them singletons; the top ten hold less than 55%.

The sample comprised peripheral blood. The TCR was taken from a human donor in a cohort sampled during active COVID-19. The rearrangement joins TRBV6-1 to TRBJ2-7; 7 nucleotides align to TRBD1. CDR3 region: CASSELDRLYEQYF. For the CDR3, the DNA is TGTGCCAGCAGTGAATTGGACAGGCTGTACGAGCAGTACTTC.